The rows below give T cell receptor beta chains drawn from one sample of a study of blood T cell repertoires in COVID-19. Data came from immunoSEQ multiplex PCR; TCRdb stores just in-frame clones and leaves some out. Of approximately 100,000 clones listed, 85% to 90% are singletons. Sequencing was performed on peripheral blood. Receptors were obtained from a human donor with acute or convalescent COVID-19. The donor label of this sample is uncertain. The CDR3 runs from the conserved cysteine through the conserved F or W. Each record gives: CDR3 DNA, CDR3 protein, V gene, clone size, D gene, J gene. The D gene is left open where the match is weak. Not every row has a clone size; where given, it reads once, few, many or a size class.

TGTGCCATCAGCGGGTACAAAAAGGTTGAAGCTTTCTTT | CAISGYKKVEAFF | TRBV10-3 | . | . | TRBJ1-1
TGTGCCAGCAGTTTATCGGGGACAGGCCAAAGCTCCTACAATGAGCAGTTCTTC | CASSLSGTGQSSYNEQFF | TRBV27 | . | TRBD1 | TRBJ2-1
TGTGCCAGCAGTTACTGGGGGACAAGGTCCCTCCACTTT | CASSYWGTRSLHF | TRBV6-5 | . | . | TRBJ1-6
TGTGCCACCAGTGAGGGGCCTAGTTATGGCTACACCTTC | CATSEGPSYGYTF | TRBV24-1 | once | . | TRBJ1-2
TGTGCCAGTAGTATAGGGGCAGGGGGCGGCACCGGGGAGCTGTTTTTT | CASSIGAGGGTGELFF | TRBV19 | once | TRBD1 | TRBJ2-2
TGTGCCAGCAGTCTTACAGGGAGCGAAAAACTGTTTTTT | CASSLTGSEKLFF | TRBV6-5 | few | . | TRBJ1-4
TGTGCCAGCAGCCAAGTAGCGGGGGGGGATAGGGAGCAGTTCTTC | CASSQVAGGDREQFF | TRBV4-2 | . | TRBD2 | TRBJ2-1
TGTGCCAGCAGCGTAGCCGGAGGCACCGATCAGCCCCAGCATTTT | CASSVAGGTDQPQHF | TRBV9 | . | . | TRBJ1-5
TGTGCCTGGGAGGGACAGGGAATCTATGGCTACACCTTC | CAWEGQGIYGYTF | TRBV30 | once | TRBD1 | TRBJ1-2
TGCGCCAGCAGCTTGGGACCGGGGGGATTGAACACTGAAGCTTTCTTT | CASSLGPGGLNTEAFF | TRBV5-1 | . | . | TRBJ1-1
TGTGCCAGCAGCCAAGAAGGTCGGGCGGGCGGCTACACCTTC | CASSQEGRAGGYTF | TRBV14 | . | . | TRBJ1-2
TGCAGCGTTCGCCAGGGGGCGAGCACCGGGGAGCTGTTTTTT | CSVRQGASTGELFF | TRBV29-1 | once | TRBD1 | TRBJ2-2
TGTGCCAGCAAAAGAGGGAACCAAGAGACCCAGTACTTC | CASKRGNQETQYF | TRBV5-6 | . | . | TRBJ2-5
TGTGCCTGGAGTAAGGGACAGATGAACACTGAAGCTTTCTTT | CAWSKGQMNTEAFF | TRBV30 | . | TRBD1 | TRBJ1-1
TGCGCCAGCAGCCAACCAGGGGCGAATCAGCCCCAGCATTTT | CASSQPGANQPQHF | TRBV4-1 | . | . | TRBJ1-5
TGTGCCAGCACCGCAAACAGGGCGGGTAACTATGGCTACACCTTC | CASTANRAGNYGYTF | TRBV4-2 | once | . | TRBJ1-2
TGTGCCAGCAGTGAAGCTAGCGGGGGGCCCTACGAGCAGTACTTC | CASSEASGGPYEQYF | TRBV2 | . | TRBD2 | TRBJ2-7
TGTGCCAGCAGTTCGGAGGCAGTATTGCGGTATGGCTACACCTTC | CASSSEAVLRYGYTF | TRBV6-2/TRBV6-3 | . | . | TRBJ1-2
TGTGCCATCAGTGATACAGGGCTTCCTTTAGCCAAAAACATTCAGTACTTC | CAISDTGLPLAKNIQYF | TRBV10-3 | . | . | TRBJ2-4
TGTGCCAGCAGCGGGACAGCTACTAACTATGGCTACACCTTC | CASSGTATNYGYTF | TRBV2 | once | TRBD1 | TRBJ1-2
TGTGCCTGGAGGGCGGGGACAGCTAGCACAGATACGCAGTATTTT | CAWRAGTASTDTQYF | TRBV30 | . | . | TRBJ2-3
TGTGCCTGGATTTCACGGTCATACAGGGGGCAAGAAGGCTACACCTTC | CAWISRSYRGQEGYTF | TRBV30 | . | TRBD1 | TRBJ1-2
TGTGCCAGCAGCGTACAGGGGGGAGTTGAAGCTTTCTTT | CASSVQGGVEAFF | TRBV7-9 | . | TRBD1 | TRBJ1-1